These 20 T cell receptor beta chains were sequenced from one sample in a study of identical twins. TCRdb used MiXCR to reprocess the 5' RACE reads, holding one entry per CDR3 protein. In the table there are about 520,000 distinct CDR3 sequences, less than 25% of which are singletons. These sequences were also reported in another study, on T cells expressing NK-cell markers.

Sequenced material: CD4+ T cells sorted from blood. All receptors derive from a woman younger than 35 in good health.

This clonotype showed up just a few times. The CDR3 DNA reads as TGCAGCGTTGAAGGTCTGGACAGGGGCTTCACTGAAGCTTTCTTT. Its translation: CSVEGLDRGFTEAFF. The rearrangement links TRBV29-1 to TRBJ1-1; 9 bases map to TRBD1. The CDR3 sequence is 15 residues long. Germline lookup yields CDR1 SQVTM and CDR2 ANQGSEA. Trimming cost V 1 base and J 4 bases; bases outside gene matches: 7. Filled out from reference TRBV29-1 and TRBJ1-1, the complete variable domain reads SAVISQKPSRDICQRGTSLTIQCQVDSQVTMMFWYRQQPGQSLTLIATANQGSEATYESGFVIDKFPISRPNLTFSTLTVSNMSPEDSSIYLCSVEGLDRGFTEAFFGQGTRLTVV.

This clonotype was detected a few times. This rearrangement joins TRBV24-1 to TRBJ1-1; 7 bases agree with TRBD1. In germline, CDR1 is KGHDR, CDR2 SFDVKD. This CDR3 region has 20 residues. J was trimmed by 5 bases and V by 4 bases; bases with no gene match: 24. The CDR3: CATSDYPRTGKGGGGTEAFF. For the CDR3, the DNA is TGTGCCACCAGTGACTACCCCCGGACAGGTAAAGGAGGGGGAGGTACTGAAGCTTTCTTT.

This clonotype came up many times. This chain links TRBV9 with TRBJ2-7; 9 positions match TRBD2. The J segment lost 2 bases and the V segment lost 4 bases, leaving 10 bases of the junction unmatched. The CDR3 covers 16 residues. Per the germline V gene, CDR1 is SGDLS and CDR2 is YYNGEE. The CDR3 loop is CASSPQRAGGAYEQYF. CDR3 nucleotides: TGTGCCAGCAGCCCCCAGAGAGCGGGAGGAGCCTACGAGCAGTACTTC. The full variable domain, its missing parts supplied by reference TRBV9 and TRBJ2-7, is DSGVTQTPKHLITATGQRVTLRCSPRSGDLSVYWYQQSLDQGLQFLIQYYNGEERAKGNILERFSAQQFPDLHSELNLSSLELGDSALYFCASSPQRAGGAYEQYFGPGTRLTVT.

The chain is built from TRBV5-1 and TRBJ1-5; maybe TRBD1 (5 bases). Trimming stripped 3 bases from V and 7 bases from J, with 14 bases between. This CDR3 has 14 residues. Germline values: CDR1 SGHRS, CDR2 YFSETQ. The CDR3 DNA sequence: TGCGCCAGCAGCTCTGAGGGGTTGGGCCAGCCCCAGCATTTT. Translation: CASSSEGLGQPQHF.

J is TRBJ2-7 and V is TRBV12-5; D unresolved. Trimming removed 4 bases at V and 3 bases at J, with 16 bases between. The CDR3 is 15 amino acids. Germline assignment: CDR1 LGHNT and CDR2 FRNRAP. CDR3: CASGSSVTSNYEQYF. For the CDR3, the DNA is TGTGCTAGTGGTTCCTCCGTGACTTCGAACTACGAGCAGTACTTC. Using reference TRBV12-5 and TRBJ2-7 for the parts outside the CDR3, the full variable domain is DARVTQTPRHKVTEMGQEVTMRCQPILGHNTVFWYRQTMMQGLELLAYFRNRAPLDDSGMPKDRFSAEMPDATLATLKIQPSEPRDSAVYFCASGSSVTSNYEQYFGPGTRLTVT.

The V and J genes are TRBV4-1 and TRBJ2-5, with 9 bases identical to TRBD2. The germline V gene encodes CDR1 MGHRA and CDR2 YSYEKL. With V trimmed by 4 bases and J by 2 bases, 8 bases remained unmatched. The CDR3 totals 16 residues. CDR3 sequence (DNA): TGCGCCAGCAGCCGCCAAGCGGGGGGCCATCAAGAGACCCAGTACTTC. This translates into CASSRQAGGHQETQYF.

The chain carries TRBV19 and TRBJ2-5; D is ambiguous. The germline gives CDR1 LNHDA, CDR2 SQIVND (reference sequence). The ends were cut back, 3 bases at V and 1 base at J, with 15 bases in the middle. CDR3 length equals 16 residues. The CDR3 region has the DNA TGTGCCAGTAGTATTTTCGGAAAGGCCAGCCAAGAGACCCAGTACTTC. Protein product: CASSIFGKASQETQYF. Based on the CDR3 plus reference TRBV19 and TRBJ2-5, the full variable domain is DGGITQSPKYLFRKEGQNVTLSCEQNLNHDAMYWYRQDPGQGLRLIYYSQIVNDFQKGDIAEGYSVSREKKESFPLTVTSAQKNPTAFYLCASSIFGKASQETQYFGPGTRLLVL.

This clonotype has only a few counts. The V gene is TRBV7-2, the J gene TRBJ2-5; 10 nucleotides align to TRBD1. Germline V gene data show CDR1 as SGHTA and CDR2 as FQGNSA. With V trimmed by 3 bases and J by 6 bases, 4 bases remained unmatched. This CDR3 comprises 14 residues. DNA for the CDR3: TGTGCCAGCAGCTTGGACAGGGGGACGAAGACCCAGTACTTC. Translating it yields CASSLDRGTKTQYF.

V and J are TRBV5-1 and TRBJ2-7; unclear D gene. The CDR3 is made up of 14 amino acids. CDR1 and CDR2 from the germline V gene are SGHRS and YFSETQ. CDR3 amino acids: CASKAAGATYEQYF. Here the CDR3 DNA reads TGCGCTAGTAAAGCTGCTGGCGCCACCTACGAGCAGTACTTC.

This clonotype was observed a few times. The CDR3 loop reads CASSLEGPIPGANVLTF. The CDR3 coding sequence is TGTGCCAGCAGCTTGGAGGGCCCGATCCCTGGGGCCAACGTCCTGACTTTC. The rearrangement joins TRBV5-5 to TRBJ2-6; no definite D call. Germline V gene lookup returns CDR1 SGHKS and CDR2 YYEKEE (reference sequence). The ends were cut back, 0 bases at V and 2 bases at J, with 12 bases in the middle. There are 17 residues in the CDR3.

The chain links TRBV2 to TRBJ2-1; perhaps D is TRBD1 or TRBD2 (5 bases each). This CDR3 spans 13 amino acids. Trimming took off 5 bases at V and 6 bases at J, with 11 bases between the two ends. CDR1 and CDR2 (germline): SNHLY, FYNNEI. The CDR3 bases are TGTGCCAGCAGTAGGGACCTCCCCAATGAGCAGTTCTTC. This codes for CASSRDLPNEQFF.

J is TRBJ2-1 and V is TRBV12-3 or TRBV12-4; 8 bases align to TRBD2. Losses at the gene ends were 6 bases for V and 4 bases for J; bases not matched to a gene: 11. The CDR3 covers 16 residues. The CDR3 nucleotides are TGTGCCAGCAGCCTTAGTCTAGCGGGCACGTACAATGAGCAGTTCTTC. This translates into CASSLSLAGTYNEQFF.

V is TRBV7-2 and J is TRBJ2-3; 8 bases are shared with TRBD2. V lost 5 bases and J lost 1; bases outside the gene matches: 5. This CDR3 comprises 15 residues. Germline CDR1 is SGHTA and CDR2 is FQGNSA. CDR3 DNA: TGTGCCAGCAGCCGCGCGGGACTAGGCACAGATACGCAGTATTTT. Translation gives CASSRAGLGTDTQYF.

In this sample, this clonotype turned up a few times. The chain combines TRBV28 with TRBJ2-5, with a weak D call TRBD1 (6 bases). Germline CDR1 and CDR2: MDHEN and SYDVKM. This CDR3 has 15 residues. With 6 bases removed from V and 2 bases from J, the gap between germline ends came to 16 bases. In DNA, the CDR3 is TGTGCCAGCAGACCCACCCTCGGACAGCAAGAGACCCAGTACTTC. Protein: CASRPTLGQQETQYF. Complete variable domain (other parts from reference TRBV28 and TRBJ2-5): DVKVTQSSRYLVKRTGEKVFLECVQDMDHENMFWYRQDPGLGLRLIYFSYDVKMKEKGDIPEGYSVSREKKERFSLILESASTNQTSMYLCASRPTLGQQETQYFGPGTRLLVL.

The chain links TRBV6-5 to TRBJ2-1; D is unclear. V was trimmed by 0 bases and J by 7 bases, leaving 13 bases between them. Germline CDR1 MNHEY, CDR2 SVGAGI. The CDR3 covers 15 residues. The CDR3 DNA sequence: TGTGCCAGCAGTTACTCGACGGGCCCCCCAAATGAGCAGTTCTTC. Translation gives CASSYSTGPPNEQFF.

J is TRBJ2-4 and V is TRBV27; unclear D gene. The CDR3 loop spans 12 amino acids. CDR1 and CDR2 from the germline V gene are MNHEY and SMNVEV (reference sequence). With 4 bases removed from V and 1 base from J, the gap between germline ends came to 2 bases. The CDR3 coding sequence is TGTGCCAGCAGTTCCGCCAAAAACATTCAGTACTTC. As protein: CASSSAKNIQYF.

The chain employs TRBV10-2 and TRBJ2-7; a possible D gene is TRBD1 (5 bases). Trimming shortened V by 4 bases and J by 3 bases, and 10 bases separated the two germline ends. The CDR3 contains 13 residues. Germline values: CDR1 WSHSY, CDR2 SAAADI. CDR3 region: CASSGGQGYEQYF. CDR3 sequence (DNA): TGCGCCAGCAGTGGGGGTCAGGGCTACGAGCAGTACTTC.

The chain's CDR3 is CASSLAPGTNYGYTF. The CDR3 nucleotides are TGCGCCAGCAGCTTGGCCCCGGGGACTAACTATGGCTACACCTTC. The chain couples TRBV5-1 to TRBJ1-2; D is ambiguous. CDR3 length: 15 amino acids. Trimming cost V 0 bases and J 0 bases, with 9 bases left between them. The germline CDR1 and CDR2 sequences are SGHRS and YFSETQ.

There are many counts of this clonotype. The rearrangement joins TRBV4-2 to TRBJ2-5; 15 positions agree with TRBD2. The CDR3 loop spans 16 amino acids. Germline assignment: CDR1 LGHNA and CDR2 YNFKEQ. V was clipped by 4 bases and J by 2 bases; unmatched bases: 2. The CDR3 here is CASSPGTSGGQETQYF. CDR3 bases: TGTGCCAGCAGCCCAGGGACTAGCGGGGGGCAAGAGACCCAGTACTTC.

A few counts support this clonotype. The rearrangement uses TRBV20-1 and TRBJ1-2; no definite D call. CDR1 is DFQATT, CDR2 SNEGSKA, per germline (reference sequence). Trimming removed 3 bases at V and 4 bases at J, with 9 bases between. The CDR3 contains 12 residues. This chain's CDR3 is CSARWQAYGYTF. The CDR3 coding sequence is TGCAGTGCTAGGTGGCAGGCCTATGGCTACACCTTC.